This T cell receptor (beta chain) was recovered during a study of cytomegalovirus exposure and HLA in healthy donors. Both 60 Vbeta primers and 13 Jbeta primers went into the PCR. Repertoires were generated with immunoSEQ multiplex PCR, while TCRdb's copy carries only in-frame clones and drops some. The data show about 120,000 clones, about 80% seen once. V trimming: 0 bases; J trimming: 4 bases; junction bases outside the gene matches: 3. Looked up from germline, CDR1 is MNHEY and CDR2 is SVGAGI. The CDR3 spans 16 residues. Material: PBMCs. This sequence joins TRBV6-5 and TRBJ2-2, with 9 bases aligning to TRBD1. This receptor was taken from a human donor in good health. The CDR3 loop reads CASSYSTGGPTGELFF. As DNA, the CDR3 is TGTGCCAGCAGTTACTCGACAGGGGGACCCACCGGGGAGCTGTTTTTT.